This TCR beta chain was sequenced in a study of cytomegalovirus exposure and HLA in healthy donors. Notes on the study in general: The study recorded 164 TCR beta chains that were cytomegalovirus-associated. A later analysis appeared to link common viral pathogens to several of the most significant clusters.

Primers for the PCR totalled 60 Vbeta and 13 Jbeta. The data were produced by immunoSEQ multiplex PCR, yet TCRdb's version contains in-frame clones alone and is incomplete. The repertoire holds approximately 150,000 clones, with around three quarters as singletons. Notes on this clone: The antigen is not known.

Trimming pared 2 bases from V and 2 bases from J, leaving 14 bases between. Per germline, CDR1 SGHTA and CDR2 FQGNSA. CDR3 size: 16 residues. The TCR originated in a male donor in good health and CMV-seronegative. V usage is TRBV7-2 and J usage is TRBJ2-3; no clear D gene. The specimen was PBMCs. Here the CDR3 DNA reads TGTGCCAGCAGCTTAAGTACGCTAACCCTCACAGATACGCAGTATTTT. This translates into CASSLSTLTLTDTQYF.